This T cell receptor beta chain came from a study of OX40 agonist ivuxolimab in advanced cancers. Across the whole study: Those treated in dose escalation had hepatocellular carcinoma, melanoma, renal cell cancer or head and neck cancer.

Findings and limits, study-wide: CD8+ T cells showed, on average, more clonal expansion than CD4+ cells. No antigen was identified for the clonally expanded peripheral T cells.

Method: immunoSEQ multiplex PCR; TCRdb's copy keeps in-frame clones and lacks some. This table holds about 34,000 clones, around nine tenths found once. The germline V gene encodes CDR1 SGHRS and CDR2 YFSETQ. The CDR3 spans 19 residues. Trimming at V came to 3 bases and at J to 1 base, leaving 12 bases not matched to a gene. Worth noting for this clone: Its antigen is not known.

This chain links TRBV5-1 with TRBJ2-3; 12 bases align to TRBD2. The receptor was isolated from an adult with an advanced solid tumor such as melanoma, head and neck, liver or kidney cancer. The specimen comprised CD4+ or CD8+ T cells sorted from blood, sampled in a trial of the OX40 agonist ivuxolimab. The CDR3 nucleotides are TGCGCCAGCAGCTCCCGAGGGGCTAGCGGGAGGGCCGGCACAGATACGCAGTATTTT. Amino acid sequence: CASSSRGASGRAGTDTQYF.